Presented here are 9 T cell receptor beta chains from one specimen sequenced in a study of response to subunit inactivated influenza vaccine. TCRdb passed the RT-PCR reads through MiXCR, listing each CDR3 protein once. The sample lists hundreds of thousands of distinct CDR3 sequences, about 10% seen once, with around 12% in the top ten. The sample here was PBMCs from blood, taken roughly 6 weeks after vaccination. The receptors were sampled from a man over 45 who received an inactivated influenza vaccine.

The chain is built from TRBV6-1 and TRBJ2-3, with D perhaps matching TRBD2 (6 bases). The CDR3 sequence is 15 residues long. Germline V gives CDR1 MNHNS, CDR2 SASEGT. The V gene lost 6 bases and the J gene lost 2 bases, with 15 bases spanning the gap. CDR3 sequence (DNA): TGTGCCAGCAGCCACCTTGGAGGGTACACAGATACGCAGTATTTT. Translating it yields CASSHLGGYTDTQYF.

The chain joins TRBV5-1 to TRBJ2-2; D possibly uses TRBD1 or TRBD2 (5 bases each). Germline-derived CDR1 and CDR2 are SGHRS and YFSETQ. Trimming took 4 bases from V and 2 from J, leaving 18 bases between them. The CDR3 has 17 residues. The CDR3 sequence is CASSVGAFLSNTGELFF. The DNA of the CDR3 is TGCGCCAGCAGCGTCGGGGCTTTTCTTAGCAACACCGGGGAGCTGTTTTTT. Full variable domain (outside the CDR3, taken from reference TRBV5-1 and TRBJ2-2): KAGVTQTPRYLIKTRGQQVTLSCSPISGHRSVSWYQQTPGQGLQFLFEYFSETQRNKGNFPGRFSGRQFSNSRSEMNVSTLELGDSALYLCASSVGAFLSNTGELFFGEGSRLTVL.

A few counts support this clonotype. The chain carries TRBV3-1 and TRBJ1-2, with a possible D match to TRBD1 (6 bases). The CDR3 totals 14 residues. The V gene's germline CDR1 is LGHDT and CDR2 YNNKEL (reference sequence). V was pared by 2 bases and J by 6 bases, with 13 bases between. CDR3: CASSQLQGAHGYTF. The CDR3 region has the DNA TGTGCCAGCAGCCAATTACAGGGTGCGCATGGCTACACCTTC.

This clonotype was counted only a few times. This sequence joins TRBV5-1 and TRBJ2-1; TRBD1 matches at 8 bases. The CDR3 sequence is 15 residues long. The trim removed 2 bases at V and 7 bases at J, leaving 8 bases unmatched. The V gene's germline CDR1 is SGHRS and CDR2 YFSETQ. The CDR3 coding sequence is TGCGCCAGCAGCTTTCGCCAGGGGGCGAGGAATGAGCAGTTCTTC. This encodes CASSFRQGARNEQFF.

This clonotype was counted between two and nine times. The V call is TRBV10-3, the J call TRBJ2-7, with 13 bases aligning to TRBD2. Per the germline V gene, CDR1 is ENHRY and CDR2 is SYGVKD. The V segment lost 7 bases and the J segment 10 bases; nucleotides outside the gene matches: 7. The CDR3 sequence is 13 residues long. CDR3 region: CAITGGTSGTQYF. CDR3 coding DNA: TGTGCCATCACTGGGGGGACTAGCGGGACTCAGTACTTC.

This clonotype was counted between two and nine times. The rearrangement uses TRBV11-2 and TRBJ2-6; tentatively, D is TRBD1 (5 bases). V was pared by 5 bases and J by 0 bases, with 11 bases between. The CDR3 consists of 16 residues. Per germline, CDR1 SGHAT and CDR2 FQNNGV. The CDR3 loop is CASSQTVYSGANVLTF. The CDR3 DNA is TGTGCCAGCAGCCAGACAGTTTACTCTGGGGCCAACGTCCTGACTTTC.

This clonotype has more than one count but fewer than ten. The J gene is TRBJ2-7, the V gene TRBV6-2 or TRBV6-3; D not certain. The CDR3 spans 14 residues. Trimming removed 3 bases from V and 0 bases from J, with 9 bases in between. CDR1 MNHEY and CDR2 SVGEGT come from the germline V gene. The CDR3 sequence: CASSYDAFSYEQYF. CDR3 nucleotides: TGTGCCAGCAGTTATGACGCGTTCTCCTACGAGCAGTACTTC.

This clonotype was detected many times. J is TRBJ2-2 and V is TRBV28; D gene ambiguous. Trimming shortened V by 8 bases and J by 0 bases, and 7 bases separated the two germline ends. The CDR3 is made up of 13 amino acids. Germline V lookup: CDR1 MDHEN, CDR2 SYDVKM. CDR3 nucleotide sequence: TGTGCCAGCTCTGATACGAACACCGGGGAGCTGTTTTTT. Residues: CASSDTNTGELFF.

This clonotype was seen more than once but under ten times. The chain joins TRBV25-1 to TRBJ2-7, with 11 bases aligning to TRBD1. The CDR3 has 14 amino acids. Germline V gene sequence: CDR1 MGHDK, CDR2 SYGVNS. Trimming cost V 1 base and J 4 bases; bases outside gene matches: 0. The CDR3 bases are TGTGCCAGCAGTGAATGGGACAGGGGGTACGAGCAGTACTTC. Encoded protein: CASSEWDRGYEQYF.